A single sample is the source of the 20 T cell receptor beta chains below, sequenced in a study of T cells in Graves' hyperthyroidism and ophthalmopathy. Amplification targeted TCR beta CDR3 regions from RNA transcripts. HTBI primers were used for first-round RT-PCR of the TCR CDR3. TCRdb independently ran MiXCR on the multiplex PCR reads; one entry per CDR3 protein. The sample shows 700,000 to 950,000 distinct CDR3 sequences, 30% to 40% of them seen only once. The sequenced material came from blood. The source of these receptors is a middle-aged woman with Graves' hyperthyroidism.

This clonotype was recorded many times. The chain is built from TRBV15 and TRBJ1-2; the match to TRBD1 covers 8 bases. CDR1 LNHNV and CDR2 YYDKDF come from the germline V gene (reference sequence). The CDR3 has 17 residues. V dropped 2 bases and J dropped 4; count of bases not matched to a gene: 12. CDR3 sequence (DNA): TGTGCCACCAGCAGAAATTACCCGACAGGGGAAGGCTATGGCTACACCTTC. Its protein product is CATSRNYPTGEGYGYTF. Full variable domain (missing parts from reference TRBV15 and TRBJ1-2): DAMVIQNPRYQVTQFGKPVTLSCSQTLNHNVMYWYQQKSSQAPKLLFHYYDKDFNNEADTPDNFQSRRPNTSFCFLDIRSPGLGDTAMYLCATSRNYPTGEGYGYTFGSGTRLTVV.

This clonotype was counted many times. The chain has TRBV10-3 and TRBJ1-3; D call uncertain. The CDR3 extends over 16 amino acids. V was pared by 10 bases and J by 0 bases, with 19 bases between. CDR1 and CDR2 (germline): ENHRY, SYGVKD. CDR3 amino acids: CATTGVYLSSGNTIYF. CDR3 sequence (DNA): TGTGCCACCACCGGGGTCTACTTAAGCTCTGGAAACACCATATATTTT.

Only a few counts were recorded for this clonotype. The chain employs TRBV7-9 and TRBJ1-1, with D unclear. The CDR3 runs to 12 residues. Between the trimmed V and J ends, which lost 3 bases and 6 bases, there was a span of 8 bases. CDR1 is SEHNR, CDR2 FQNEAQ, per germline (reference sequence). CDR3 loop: CASSLRISEAFF. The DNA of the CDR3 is TGTGCCAGCAGCTTGAGGATTTCTGAAGCTTTCTTT.

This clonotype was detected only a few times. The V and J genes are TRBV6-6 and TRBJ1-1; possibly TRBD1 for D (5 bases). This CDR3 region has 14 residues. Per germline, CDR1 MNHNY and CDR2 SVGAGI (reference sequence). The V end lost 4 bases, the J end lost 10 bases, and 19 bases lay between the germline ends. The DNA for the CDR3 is TGTGCCAGCAGTTCCGAAAACACAGGAGCGGTAGCTTTCTTT. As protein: CASSSENTGAVAFF.

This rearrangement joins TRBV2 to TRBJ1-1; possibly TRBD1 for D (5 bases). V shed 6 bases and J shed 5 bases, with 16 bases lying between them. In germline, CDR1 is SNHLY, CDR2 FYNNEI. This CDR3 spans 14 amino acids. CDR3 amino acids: CASRRPPGLTEAFF. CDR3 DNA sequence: TGTGCCAGCAGGCGCCCGCCAGGGCTGACTGAAGCTTTCTTT.

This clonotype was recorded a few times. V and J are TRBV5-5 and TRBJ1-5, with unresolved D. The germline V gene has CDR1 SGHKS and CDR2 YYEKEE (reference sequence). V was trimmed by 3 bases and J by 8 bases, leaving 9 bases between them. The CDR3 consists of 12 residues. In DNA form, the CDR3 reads TGTGCCAGCAGCTCATACAGCGAGCCCCAGCATTTT. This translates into CASSSYSEPQHF.

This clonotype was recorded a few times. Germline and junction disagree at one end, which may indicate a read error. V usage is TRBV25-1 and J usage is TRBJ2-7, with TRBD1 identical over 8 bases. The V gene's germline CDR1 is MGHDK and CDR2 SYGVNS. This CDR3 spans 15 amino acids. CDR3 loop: CASSDPGQGLYEQYF. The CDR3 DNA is TGTGCCAGTAGTGACCCCGGACAGGGATTGTACGAGCAGTACTTC.

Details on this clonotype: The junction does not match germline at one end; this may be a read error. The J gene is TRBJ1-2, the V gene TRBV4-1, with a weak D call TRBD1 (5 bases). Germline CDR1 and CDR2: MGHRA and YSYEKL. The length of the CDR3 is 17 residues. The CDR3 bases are TGTGCCAGCAACCAAGATACCGGGGCCCTAGCTAACTATGGCTACACCTTC. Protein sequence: CASNQDTGALANYGYTF.

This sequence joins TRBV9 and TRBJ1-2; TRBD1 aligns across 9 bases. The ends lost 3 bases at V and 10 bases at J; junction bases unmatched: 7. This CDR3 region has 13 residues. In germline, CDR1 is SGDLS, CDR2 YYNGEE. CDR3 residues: CASSEWTGDDYTF. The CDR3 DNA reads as TGTGCCAGCAGCGAATGGACAGGGGATGACTACACCTTC.

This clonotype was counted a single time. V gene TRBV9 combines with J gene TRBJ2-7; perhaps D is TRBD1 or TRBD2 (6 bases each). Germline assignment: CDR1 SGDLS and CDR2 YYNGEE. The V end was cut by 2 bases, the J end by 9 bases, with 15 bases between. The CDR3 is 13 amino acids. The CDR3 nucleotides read TGTGCCAGCAGCGTTGAAAGGGGGGCGTGGCAGTACTTC. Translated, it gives CASSVERGAWQYF.

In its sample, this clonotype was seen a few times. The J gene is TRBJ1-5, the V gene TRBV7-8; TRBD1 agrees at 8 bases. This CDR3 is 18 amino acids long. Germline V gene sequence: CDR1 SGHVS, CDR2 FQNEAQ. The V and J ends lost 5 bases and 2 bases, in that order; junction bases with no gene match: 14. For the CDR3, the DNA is TGTGCCAGCAGCCCTCCGGACAGGGAGATTTGGGGCAATCAGCCCCAGCATTTT. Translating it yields CASSPPDREIWGNQPQHF.

The CDR3, as DNA: TGTGCCAGCAGCTCGAGACAGCTATCAGAAGCTTTCTTT. Its translation is CASSSRQLSEAFF. J is TRBJ1-1 and V is TRBV7-2, with D possibly matching TRBD1 (5 bases). There are 13 residues in the CDR3. The germline gives CDR1 SGHTA, CDR2 FQGNSA. Trimming stripped 4 bases from V and 8 bases from J, with 14 bases between.

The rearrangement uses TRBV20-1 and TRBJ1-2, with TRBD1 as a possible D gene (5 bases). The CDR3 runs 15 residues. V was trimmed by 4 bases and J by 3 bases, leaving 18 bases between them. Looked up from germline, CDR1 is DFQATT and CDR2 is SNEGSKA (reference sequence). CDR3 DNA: TGCAGTGCTAAAAACAGGTTGGGCCGTGACTATGGCTACACCTTC. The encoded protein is CSAKNRLGRDYGYTF.

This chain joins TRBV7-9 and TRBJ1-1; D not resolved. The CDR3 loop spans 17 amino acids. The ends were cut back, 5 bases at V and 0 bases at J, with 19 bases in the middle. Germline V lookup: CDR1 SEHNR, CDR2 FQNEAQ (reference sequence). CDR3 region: CASSPLSGVQLNTEAFF. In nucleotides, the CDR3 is TGTGCCAGCAGCCCCCTAAGCGGTGTGCAACTGAACACTGAAGCTTTCTTT.

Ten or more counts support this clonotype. CDR3 loop: CASSQVRSGRVGETQYF. CDR3 coding DNA: TGTGCCAGCAGCCAAGTGAGAAGCGGGAGAGTAGGAGAGACCCAGTACTTC. The V and J genes are TRBV14 and TRBJ2-5, with 8 bases fitting TRBD2. Trimming cost V 1 base and J 4 bases; bases outside gene matches: 11. This CDR3 is built from 17 residues. The germline V gene encodes CDR1 SGHDN and CDR2 FVKESK.

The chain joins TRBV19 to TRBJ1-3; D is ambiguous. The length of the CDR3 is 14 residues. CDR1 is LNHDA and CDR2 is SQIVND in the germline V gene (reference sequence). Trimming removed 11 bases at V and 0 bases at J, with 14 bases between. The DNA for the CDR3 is TGTGCCGCCTCGGAGGCATACTCTGGAAACACCATATATTTT. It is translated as CAASEAYSGNTIYF.

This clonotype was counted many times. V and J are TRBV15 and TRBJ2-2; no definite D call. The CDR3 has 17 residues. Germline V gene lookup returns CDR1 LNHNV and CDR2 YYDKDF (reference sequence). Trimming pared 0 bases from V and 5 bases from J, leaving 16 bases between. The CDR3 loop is CATSRDLAASTTGELFF. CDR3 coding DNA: TGTGCCACCAGCAGAGATTTGGCGGCGAGCACAACCGGGGAGCTGTTTTTT.

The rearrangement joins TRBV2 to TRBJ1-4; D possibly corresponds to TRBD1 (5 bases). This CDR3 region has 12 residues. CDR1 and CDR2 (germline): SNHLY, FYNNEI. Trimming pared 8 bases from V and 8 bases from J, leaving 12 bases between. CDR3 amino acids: CASGGREEKLFF. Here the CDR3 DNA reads TGTGCCAGCGGCGGCAGGGAAGAAAAACTGTTTTTT. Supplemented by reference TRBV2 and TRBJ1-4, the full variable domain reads EPEVTQTPSHQVTQMGQEVILRCVPISNHLYFYWYRQILGQKVEFLVSFYNNEISEKSEIFDDQFSVERPDGSNFTLKIRSTKLEDSAMYFCASGGREEKLFFGSGTQLSVL.

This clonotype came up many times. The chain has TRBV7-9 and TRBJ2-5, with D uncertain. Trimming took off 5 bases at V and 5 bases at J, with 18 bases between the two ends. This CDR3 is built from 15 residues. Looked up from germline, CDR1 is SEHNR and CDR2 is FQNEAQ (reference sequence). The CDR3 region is CASSITLPVPETQYF. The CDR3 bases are TGTGCCAGCAGCATCACTCTTCCCGTTCCGGAGACCCAGTACTTC. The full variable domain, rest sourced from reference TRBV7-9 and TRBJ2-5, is DTGVSQNPRHKITKRGQNVTFRCDPISEHNRLYWYRQTLGQGPEFLTYFQNEAQLEKSRLLSDRFSAERPKGSFSTLEIQRTEQGDSAMYLCASSITLPVPETQYFGPGTRLLVL.

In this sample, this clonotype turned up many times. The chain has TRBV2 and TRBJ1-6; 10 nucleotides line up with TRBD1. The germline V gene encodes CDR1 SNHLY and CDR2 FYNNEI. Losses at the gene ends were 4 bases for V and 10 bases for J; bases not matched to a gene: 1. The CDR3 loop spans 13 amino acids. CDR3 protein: CASSGDRGSPLHF. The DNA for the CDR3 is TGTGCCAGCAGTGGGGACAGGGGCTCACCCCTCCACTTT. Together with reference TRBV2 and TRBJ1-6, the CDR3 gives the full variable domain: EPEVTQTPSHQVTQMGQEVILRCVPISNHLYFYWYRQILGQKVEFLVSFYNNEISEKSEIFDDQFSVERPDGSNFTLKIRSTKLEDSAMYFCASSGDRGSPLHFGNGTRLTVT.